One sample yielded the 27 T cell receptor beta chains listed below, sequenced in a study of blood T cell repertoires in COVID-19. The data were produced by immunoSEQ multiplex PCR, yet TCRdb's version contains in-frame clones alone and is incomplete. The table lists 150,000 to 200,000 clones, approximately 83% of them singletons. Sequenced: peripheral blood. These receptor sequences come from a human donor with acute or convalescent COVID-19. The donor label of this sample is uncertain.

This clone occurred once. The CDR3 DNA sequence: TGTGCCAGCAGTGACTCAACGGGGGGGCTCCACACCGGGGAGCTGTTTTTT. Its protein product is CASSDSTGGLHTGELFF. The rearrangement links TRBV6-4 to TRBJ2-2; 8 nucleotides align to TRBD2. Germline CDR1 is MRHNA and CDR2 is SNTAGT. This CDR3 region has 17 residues. V shed 0 bases, J shed 3 bases, and the junction held 6 bases outside the gene matches.

Many counts were recorded for this clone. V usage is TRBV5-5 and J usage is TRBJ1-4; D gene unclear. V lost 1 base and J lost 2, with 3 bases in between. The germline CDR1 and CDR2 sequences are SGHKS and YYEKEE (reference sequence). CDR3 size: 13 residues. CDR3 region: CASSLLTNEKLFF. Written as DNA, the CDR3 is TGTGCCAGCAGCTTGCTGACTAATGAAAAACTGTTTTTT.

This rearrangement joins TRBV7-3 to TRBJ2-3, with D possibly matching TRBD2 (6 bases). Germline V gene sequence: CDR1 SGHTA, CDR2 FQGTGA. The CDR3 length is 14 residues. With 4 bases removed from V and 9 bases from J, the gap between germline ends came to 17 bases. The CDR3 loop reads CASSSVGAGSTQYF. CDR3 in DNA: TGTGCCAGCAGCTCGGTTGGGGCGGGGAGCACGCAGTATTTT.

This clone has more than one count but fewer than ten. The chain joins TRBV5-1 to TRBJ1-2; D is unresolved. V was trimmed by 0 bases and J by 0 bases, leaving 6 bases between them. This CDR3 spans 14 amino acids. Germline-derived CDR1 and CDR2 are SGHRS and YFSETQ. This CDR3 reads CASSLETANYGYTF. The CDR3 coding sequence is TGCGCCAGCAGCTTGGAAACAGCTAACTATGGCTACACCTTC. Full variable domain (remainder filled in from reference TRBV5-1 and TRBJ1-2): KAGVTQTPRYLIKTRGQQVTLSCSPISGHRSVSWYQQTPGQGLQFLFEYFSETQRNKGNFPGRFSGRQFSNSRSEMNVSTLELGDSALYLCASSLETANYGYTFGSGTRLTVV.

This clone came up a few times. The rearrangement joins TRBV2 to TRBJ2-3, with D uncertain. The ends were cut back, 2 bases at V and 1 base at J, with 7 bases in the middle. The CDR3 spans 14 residues. Germline V gene lookup returns CDR1 SNHLY and CDR2 FYNNEI. The CDR3 loop reads CASSEIRGTDTQYF. CDR3 coding DNA: TGTGCCAGCAGTGAAATTCGCGGCACAGATACGCAGTATTTT.

The V and J genes are TRBV6-5 and TRBJ1-5; maybe TRBD1 (6 bases). CDR1 is MNHEY, CDR2 SVGAGI, per germline. The CDR3 is 13 residues long. Trimming removed 5 bases from V and 7 bases from J, with 12 bases in between. CDR3 nucleotide sequence: TGTGCCAGCAGTAACAGGGTGTTCCAGCCCCAGCATTTT. This sequence encodes CASSNRVFQPQHF.

The chain recombines TRBV4-1 with TRBJ2-7; TRBD1 matches at 7 bases. This CDR3 comprises 15 residues. Losses at the gene ends were 4 bases for V and 6 bases for J; bases not matched to a gene: 12. CDR1 is MGHRA, CDR2 YSYEKL, per germline. This chain's CDR3 is CASSRGGAFPREQYF. DNA of the CDR3: TGCGCCAGCAGCCGAGGGGGCGCTTTCCCTCGCGAGCAGTACTTC.

Turning to this clone: This same CDR3 is encoded by further DNA sequences in the sample. The V gene is TRBV12-2, the J gene TRBJ2-3; the table gives TRBD2 as D, unverified against the DNA. TRBV12-2 has pseudogene status. This CDR3 has 17 residues. The chain's CDR3 is CASRLEVREGPGDTQYF. The CDR3 DNA reads TGCGCAAGTCGCTTAGAAGTGCGGGAGGGCCCGGGGGATACGCAGTATTTT.

The chain combines TRBV25-1 with TRBJ2-5, with TRBD1 matching over 10 bases. V gave up 3 bases and J gave up 4 bases; unmatched junction bases: 5. The CDR3 extends over 15 amino acids. In germline, CDR1 is MGHDK, CDR2 SYGVNS. CDR3 sequence reads: CASSDDRGRPETQYF. The CDR3 DNA reads TGTGCCAGCAGTGATGACAGGGGGCGCCCAGAGACCCAGTACTTC.

This chain joins TRBV6-6 and TRBJ1-2; D gene ambiguous. The germline V gene encodes CDR1 MNHNY and CDR2 SVGAGI (reference sequence). The germline V and J ends were trimmed by 2 bases and 8 bases, with 9 bases remaining between them. The CDR3 contains 12 residues. Written as DNA, the CDR3 is TGTGCCAGCAGTTACGATCAGAAAGGCTACACCTTC. As protein: CASSYDQKGYTF.

V gene TRBV6-5 combines with J gene TRBJ1-3, with a weak D call TRBD1 (6 bases). Germline V CDR1 and CDR2: MNHEY, SVGAGI. CDR3 length: 15 amino acids. V dropped 6 bases and J dropped 2 bases, with 14 bases sitting between them. The CDR3 loop reads CASRDGTTAGNTIYF. For the CDR3, the DNA is TGTGCCAGCAGGGACGGGACAACCGCTGGAAACACCATATATTTT.

The chain has TRBV28 and TRBJ1-4; 11 positions agree with TRBD1. Losses at the gene ends were 7 bases for V and 7 bases for J; bases not matched to a gene: 17. The CDR3 spans 18 residues. Germline V gene lookup returns CDR1 MDHEN and CDR2 SYDVKM. The CDR3 DNA sequence: TGTGCCAGCACCCTTATCTCGGACAGGGGGCTACGGGCTGAAAAACTGTTTTTT. It translates to CASTLISDRGLRAEKLFF.

Comments on this clone: A read error may produce the germline difference seen at one junction end. The genes are TRBV28 and TRBJ1-5; 12 bases match TRBD1. CDR3 length equals 18 residues. The germline gives CDR1 MDHEN, CDR2 SYDVKM. CDR3 nucleotides: TGTGCCAGCAGTTTATGGGAACCTGGGACAGGGGGCAAACAGCCCCAGCATTTT. Protein: CASSLWEPGTGGKQPQHF.

This chain links TRBV9 with TRBJ2-5, with unresolved D. The CDR3 totals 13 residues. CDR1 and CDR2 from the germline V gene are SGDLS and YYNGEE. Trimming took off 3 bases at V and 7 bases at J, with 13 bases between the two ends. The CDR3 nucleotides read TGTGCCAGCAGCGCCGTTAACCCAGGGACCCAGTACTTC. It specifies CASSAVNPGTQYF.

About this clone: A junction end diverges from the germline sequence, so it may reflect a read error. The genes are TRBV3-1 (or the pseudogene TRBV3-2) and TRBJ1-5; perhaps TRBD1 as D (6 bases). Germline-derived CDR1 and CDR2 are LGHDT and YNNKEL (reference sequence). The CDR3 consists of 16 residues. As DNA, the CDR3 is TGTGCCGGCAGCCAAGATAGGCCAGGGGCAGGGCAGCCCCAGCATTTT. Translated, it gives CAGSQDRPGAGQPQHF.

CDR3 sequence (DNA): TGTGCCAGCAGCTTAGTGTGGGGGCTATCTGGGGCCAACGTCCTGACTTTC. It yields the protein CASSLVWGLSGANVLTF. The chain combines TRBV7-8 with TRBJ2-6; maybe TRBD1 (6 bases). V was clipped by 1 base and J by 1 base, with 11 bases between them. The CDR3 extends over 17 amino acids. Germline CDR1 reads SGHVS; CDR2 reads FQNEAQ.

Here the CDR3 DNA reads TGTGCCAGCAGTTTGACAGGTCCCTACGAGCAGTACTTC. Amino acids: CASSLTGPYEQYF. This chain uses TRBV28 with TRBJ2-7, with a possible D match to TRBD1 (6 bases). CDR1 is MDHEN, CDR2 SYDVKM, per germline. Trimming took off 3 bases at V and 2 bases at J, with 8 bases between the two ends. This CDR3 contains 13 residues.

The rearrangement uses TRBV7-3 and TRBJ1-2; 8 nucleotides agree with TRBD1. V was pared by 4 bases and J by 6 bases, with 7 bases of the junction left unmatched. CDR1 is SGHTA and CDR2 is FQGTGA in the germline V gene. The CDR3 has 14 amino acids. For the CDR3, the DNA is TGTGCCAGCAGCTCAGGGGGCCCAACTAATGGCTACACCTTC. Its protein is CASSSGGPTNGYTF.

The table lists this clone with a count of one. The rearrangement uses TRBV28 and TRBJ1-1, with 10 bases lining up with TRBD1. In germline, CDR1 is MDHEN, CDR2 SYDVKM. The CDR3 runs to 14 residues. J gave up 5 bases and V 8 bases, and 8 bases lay outside the gene matches. This CDR3 is CASVRQGAGTEAFF. The CDR3 DNA reads TGTGCCAGCGTAAGACAGGGGGCAGGGACTGAAGCTTTCTTT.

The rearrangement uses TRBV30 and TRBJ2-2; D is perhaps TRBD1 (6 bases). V gave up 4 bases and J gave up 4 bases, with 13 bases separating them. Germline V lookup: CDR1 GTSNPN, CDR2 SVGIG (reference sequence). The CDR3 is made up of 14 amino acids. The CDR3 DNA reads as TGTGCCTGGAACCGACAGGAGCTCACCGGGGAGCTGTTTTTT. Residues: CAWNRQELTGELFF.

Details on this clone: Additional DNA sequences in this sample encode the identical CDR3. The chain couples TRBV19 to TRBJ1-1; unclear D gene. The germline CDR1 and CDR2 sequences are LNHDA and SQIVND (reference sequence). The CDR3 consists of 13 residues. V was clipped by 3 bases and J by 3 bases, with 8 bases between them. As DNA, the CDR3 is TGTGCCAGTAGTATCGTCGGTGACACTGAAGCTTTCTTT. Translating gives CASSIVGDTEAFF.

This clone was detected only once. The chain couples TRBV5-1 to TRBJ2-2, with 12 bases that match TRBD2. This CDR3 contains 16 residues. The junction had 2 bases not matched to a gene; V was cut back by 0 bases and J by 5 bases. Germline V gene lookup returns CDR1 SGHRS and CDR2 YFSETQ. The CDR3 is CASSLEGLAGTGELFF. DNA of the CDR3: TGCGCCAGCAGCTTGGAGGGACTAGCGGGTACCGGGGAGCTGTTTTTT.

The V and J genes are TRBV2 and TRBJ2-1; 13 bases line up with TRBD2. This CDR3 has 15 residues. From germline, CDR1 is SNHLY and CDR2 FYNNEI. With V trimmed by 5 bases and J by 6 bases, 4 bases remained unmatched. The CDR3 coding sequence is TGTGCCAGCAGTCCAAGACTAGCGGGGGGCAATGAGCAGTTCTTC. Encoded protein: CASSPRLAGGNEQFF. The entire variable domain, with the rest obtained from reference TRBV2 and TRBJ2-1, is as follows: EPEVTQTPSHQVTQMGQEVILRCVPISNHLYFYWYRQILGQKVEFLVSFYNNEISEKSEIFDDQFSVERPDGSNFTLKIRSTKLEDSAMYFCASSPRLAGGNEQFFGPGTRLTVL.

V and J are TRBV5-1 and TRBJ2-5, with 11 bases matching TRBD2. The germline V gene has CDR1 SGHRS and CDR2 YFSETQ. The V segment lost 1 base and the J segment 2 bases; nucleotides outside the gene matches: 4. This CDR3 is 16 amino acids long. The CDR3 reads CASSLPGTSGQETQYF. Written as DNA, the CDR3 is TGCGCCAGCAGCTTGCCCGGGACTAGCGGACAAGAGACCCAGTACTTC.

V is TRBV7-9 and J is TRBJ2-2, with 16 nucleotides matching TRBD2. V lost 5 bases to trimming and J lost 6 bases; unmatched junction nucleotides: 3. Per germline, CDR1 SEHNR and CDR2 FQNEAQ (reference sequence). The CDR3 consists of 16 residues. The CDR3 reads CASSPGLAGGPGELFF. As DNA, the CDR3 is TGTGCCAGCAGCCCGGGACTAGCGGGGGGGCCCGGGGAGCTGTTTTTT. Full variable domain (remainder filled in from reference TRBV7-9 and TRBJ2-2): DTGVSQNPRHKITKRGQNVTFRCDPISEHNRLYWYRQTLGQGPEFLTYFQNEAQLEKSRLLSDRFSAERPKGSFSTLEIQRTEQGDSAMYLCASSPGLAGGPGELFFGEGSRLTVL.

This chain connects TRBV3-1 (or the pseudogene TRBV3-2) to TRBJ2-5; D remains unclear. V was pared by 1 base and J by 2 bases, with 8 bases between. From germline, CDR1 is LGHDT and CDR2 YNNKEL (reference sequence). This CDR3 contains 14 residues. CDR3 protein: CASSQGPTQETQYF. The CDR3 DNA sequence: TGTGCCAGCAGCCAAGGCCCAACTCAAGAGACCCAGTACTTC.

This clone was recorded at least ten times. V gene TRBV5-1 combines with J gene TRBJ1-1; D gene uncertain. Germline CDR1 SGHRS, CDR2 YFSETQ. Trimming left V 6 bases short and J 3 bases short, with 24 bases between. CDR3 length: 17 residues. CDR3 residues: CASTPARGPRGYTEAFF. The CDR3 DNA reads TGCGCCAGCACGCCAGCGAGAGGGCCCCGTGGGTACACTGAAGCTTTCTTT.